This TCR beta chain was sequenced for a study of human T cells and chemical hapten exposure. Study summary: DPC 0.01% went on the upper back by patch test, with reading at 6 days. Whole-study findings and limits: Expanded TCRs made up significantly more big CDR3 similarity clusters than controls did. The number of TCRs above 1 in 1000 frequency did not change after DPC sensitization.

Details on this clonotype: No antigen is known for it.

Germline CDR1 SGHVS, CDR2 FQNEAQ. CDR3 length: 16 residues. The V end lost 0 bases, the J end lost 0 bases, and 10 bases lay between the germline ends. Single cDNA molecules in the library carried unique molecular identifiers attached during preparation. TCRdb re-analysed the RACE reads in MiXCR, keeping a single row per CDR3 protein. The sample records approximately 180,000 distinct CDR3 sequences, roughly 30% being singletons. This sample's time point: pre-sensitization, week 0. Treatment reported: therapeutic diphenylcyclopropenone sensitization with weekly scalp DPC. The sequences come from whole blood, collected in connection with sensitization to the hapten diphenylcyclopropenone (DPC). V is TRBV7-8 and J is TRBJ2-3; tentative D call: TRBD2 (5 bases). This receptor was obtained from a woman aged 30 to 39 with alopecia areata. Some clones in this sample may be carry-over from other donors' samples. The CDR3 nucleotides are TGTGCCAGCAGCTTAGCGGGAGTAGCGAGCACAGATACGCAGTATTTT. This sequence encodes CASSLAGVASTDTQYF.